The 21 T cell receptor beta chains below all came from one sample that was sequenced in a study of Ad26.COV2.S vaccination and SARS-CoV-2 variants. Treatment defined: some 19 received Ad26.COV2.S at low or high dose, single or two shots; roughly 5 received placebo; per-sample allocation not given. All samples were drawn on day 63, counting from the first vaccine or placebo injection. TCRdb keeps only in-frame clones here, not all; method: immunoSEQ multiplex PCR. The sample contains around 320,000 clones, around four fifths of which appear only once. Sequencing was performed on peripheral blood, taken in a trial of Ad26.COV2.S vaccine versus placebo. These receptors were collected from a person between 18 and 60 years old who received the Ad26.COV2.S COVID-19 vaccine or a placebo.

V is TRBV19 and J is TRBJ2-5; D might be TRBD1 (8 bases). This CDR3 comprises 15 residues. The V end lost 6 bases, the J end lost 2 bases, and 16 bases lay between the germline ends. The germline gives CDR1 LNHDA, CDR2 SQIVND (reference sequence). The CDR3 sequence: CASSLTGGDQETQYF. The CDR3 region has the DNA TGTGCCAGTAGCCTCACAGGGGGGGATCAAGAGACCCAGTACTTC.

The V and J genes are TRBV25-1 and TRBJ1-4; D unresolved. Looked up from germline, CDR1 is MGHDK and CDR2 is SYGVNS. The CDR3 extends over 15 amino acids. The V end lost 3 bases, the J end lost 4 bases, and 12 bases lay between the germline ends. The CDR3 loop reads CASSDRQLDNEKLFF. The CDR3 bases are TGTGCCAGCAGTGATCGACAACTTGATAATGAAAAACTGTTTTTT.

This chain connects TRBV5-1 to TRBJ1-2; TRBD1 is a possible D gene (5 bases). Germline lookup yields CDR1 SGHRS and CDR2 YFSETQ. V was cut by 0 bases and J by 5 bases, with 14 bases left in between. The CDR3 is made up of 15 amino acids. The CDR3: CASSLDPGRGYGYTF. DNA for the CDR3: TGCGCCAGCAGCTTGGATCCAGGGCGAGGGTATGGCTACACCTTC.

J is TRBJ1-2 and V is TRBV12-3 or TRBV12-4; 7 bases are a match to TRBD1. Trimming took 3 bases from V and 8 from J; bases not matched to a gene: 6. The CDR3 sequence is 13 residues long. This CDR3 reads CASSFFRGQGYTF. The CDR3 DNA reads as TGTGCCAGCAGTTTCTTTAGGGGGCAAGGCTACACCTTC.

The chain recombines TRBV27 with TRBJ1-4, with D perhaps TRBD1 (5 bases). The CDR3 totals 17 residues. Germline-derived CDR1 and CDR2 are MNHEY and SMNVEV (reference sequence). V lost 2 bases to trimming and J lost 11 bases, with 24 bases between them. The CDR3 reads CASSLIARPGPDFKLFF. For the CDR3, the DNA is TGTGCCAGCAGTTTAATCGCCCGGCCGGGACCGGACTTTAAACTGTTTTTT.

The genes are TRBV11-3 and TRBJ2-7, with TRBD1 identical over 9 bases. With V trimmed by 5 bases and J by 1 base, 3 bases remained unmatched. CDR1 and CDR2 (germline): SGHNT, YENEEA. The CDR3 is made up of 14 amino acids. The CDR3 sequence: CASSTGTGSYEQYF. CDR3 nucleotide sequence: TGTGCCAGCAGCACCGGGACAGGGTCCTACGAGCAGTACTTC.

This chain uses TRBV7-2 with TRBJ2-5; tentative D call: TRBD2 (6 bases). This CDR3 spans 17 amino acids. Germline V gives CDR1 SGHTA, CDR2 FQGNSA. Trimming removed 0 bases from V and 4 bases from J, with 18 bases in between. This chain's CDR3 is CASSLAGGGTRRETQYF. CDR3 DNA sequence: TGTGCCAGCAGCTTAGCGGGGGGAGGAACGAGGAGAGAGACCCAGTACTTC.

V is TRBV4-1 and J is TRBJ2-1; 13 bases align to TRBD2. Germline V gene sequence: CDR1 MGHRA, CDR2 YSYEKL. J lost 8 bases, V lost 2 bases, and 9 bases had no gene match. CDR3 length equals 17 residues. As DNA, the CDR3 is TGCGCCAGCAGCCAAACTAGCGGGGGGGCCTCCGGACATGAGCAGTTCTTC. Translation gives CASSQTSGGASGHEQFF.

V usage is TRBV12-3 or TRBV12-4 and J usage is TRBJ1-2, with D unclear. The CDR3 covers 13 residues. The V end lost 3 bases, the J end lost 6 bases, and 11 bases lay between the germline ends. CDR3 sequence reads: CASSFRVGDGYTF. CDR3 sequence (DNA): TGTGCCAGCAGTTTTAGGGTTGGGGATGGCTACACCTTC.

The chain combines TRBV18 with TRBJ2-1, with TRBD1 matching 8 bases. Germline V lookup: CDR1 KGHSH, CDR2 LQKENI. The CDR3 is 15 residues long. V lost 0 bases and J lost 9; bases outside the gene matches: 7. The CDR3 DNA sequence: TGTGCCAGCTCACCACCCACAGGGGGTATGGGTGAGCAGTTCTTC. Its translation: CASSPPTGGMGEQFF. The full variable domain, its missing parts supplied by reference TRBV18 and TRBJ2-1, is NAGVMQNPRHLVRRRGQEARLRCSPMKGHSHVYWYRQLPEEGLKFMVYLQKENIIDESGMPKERFSAEFPKEGPSILRIQQVVRGDSAAYFCASSPPTGGMGEQFFGPGTRLTVL.

This chain's CDR3 is CASSQIAGPYEQYF. CDR3 DNA: TGTGCCAGCAGCCAAATCGCGGGCCCCTACGAGCAGTACTTC. The chain combines TRBV4-2 with TRBJ2-7; D is perhaps TRBD2 (5 bases). There are 14 residues in the CDR3. V shed 2 bases and J shed 2 bases, with 10 bases lying between them. Germline V gene data show CDR1 as LGHNA and CDR2 as YNFKEQ.

J is TRBJ1-5 and V is TRBV6-5, with D possibly matching TRBD1 (5 bases). The CDR3 contains 15 residues. Trimming took 6 bases from V and 2 from J, leaving 14 bases between them. In germline, CDR1 is MNHEY, CDR2 SVGAGI. The CDR3 region is CASSLISQGNQPQHF. CDR3 nucleotides: TGTGCCAGCAGCTTGATTTCACAGGGCAATCAGCCCCAGCATTTT.

The genes are TRBV27 and TRBJ2-2; TRBD2 agrees at 14 bases. Germline CDR1 MNHEY, CDR2 SMNVEV (reference sequence). This CDR3 has 16 amino acids. V was pared by 5 bases and J by 5 bases, with 4 bases of the junction left unmatched. For the CDR3, the DNA is TGTGCCAGCAGTCCTAGACTAGCGGGAGGGACCGGGGAGCTGTTTTTT. This codes for CASSPRLAGGTGELFF.

The rearrangement uses TRBV7-2 and TRBJ2-3; 9 positions match TRBD2. Unmatched junction bases numbered 5, after V lost 5 bases and J lost 5 bases. This CDR3 spans 14 amino acids. Germline V gene data show CDR1 as SGHTA and CDR2 as FQGNSA. CDR3 DNA sequence: TGTGCCAGCAGCCTCGGACTAGCGAGAGATACGCAGTATTTT. It yields the protein CASSLGLARDTQYF.

The rearrangement joins TRBV5-1 to TRBJ1-1; TRBD1 might be the D (5 bases). CDR3 length: 13 residues. Germline loops: CDR1 SGHRS, CDR2 YFSETQ. The V end was cut by 4 bases, the J end by 1 base, with 8 bases between. The CDR3 loop reads CASSRGTNTEAFF. CDR3 coding DNA: TGCGCCAGCAGCAGAGGGACGAACACTGAAGCTTTCTTT.

This clone came up once. This chain connects TRBV15 to TRBJ2-3; D may be TRBD1 (5 bases). Germline lookup yields CDR1 LNHNV and CDR2 YYDKDF (reference sequence). This CDR3 region has 15 residues. Deletions cut 1 base from V and 6 bases from J, with 14 bases between. As DNA, the CDR3 is TGTGCCACCAGCAGAGGAAGGGGCGCAGGGGATACGCAGTATTTT. As protein: CATSRGRGAGDTQYF.

The J gene is TRBJ2-3, the V gene TRBV20-1; tentatively, D is TRBD2 (6 bases). The CDR3 runs to 15 residues. V was trimmed by 3 bases and J by 2 bases, leaving 15 bases between them. Germline lookup yields CDR1 DFQATT and CDR2 SNEGSKA (reference sequence). The CDR3 here is CSASLAGPLTDTQYF. The DNA of the CDR3 is TGCAGTGCTAGTTTGGCGGGGCCACTCACAGATACGCAGTATTTT.

The rearrangement links TRBV27 to TRBJ1-1; 7 positions agree with TRBD1. The CDR3 totals 14 residues. J lost 4 bases, V lost 5 bases, and 7 bases had no gene match. Per germline, CDR1 MNHEY and CDR2 SMNVEV (reference sequence). The DNA for the CDR3 is TGTGCCAGCAGTACCCGACAGGGTCGCACTGAAGCTTTCTTT. Its translation is CASSTRQGRTEAFF.

The chain couples TRBV5-4 to TRBJ1-5, with D perhaps matching TRBD1 (5 bases). The germline V gene has CDR1 SGHNT and CDR2 YYREEE (reference sequence). V dropped 5 bases and J dropped 6 bases, with 18 bases sitting between them. The CDR3 has 15 residues. The CDR3, as DNA: TGTGCCAGCAGTTTAGACAGAGGTGCGGGTCAGCCCCAGCATTTT. Translating it yields CASSLDRGAGQPQHF.

The rearrangement links TRBV4-2 to TRBJ1-2, with D hard to call. Germline CDR1 is LGHNA and CDR2 is YNFKEQ. The CDR3 has 13 residues. V was shortened by 0 bases and J by 8 bases, with 10 bases between the two germline ends. The CDR3 loop is CASSQEPGLGYTF. The CDR3 coding sequence is TGTGCCAGCAGCCAAGAGCCCGGGCTCGGCTACACCTTC.

This clone was counted at least ten times. This chain uses TRBV25-1 with TRBJ2-7, with D tentatively TRBD1 (6 bases). This CDR3 spans 15 amino acids. The germline V gene encodes CDR1 MGHDK and CDR2 SYGVNS. Trimming pared 2 bases from V and 6 bases from J, leaving 17 bases between. In nucleotides, the CDR3 is TGTGCCAGCAGTGAAACAGGGCACATTAAAGGCGAGCAGTACTTC. Amino acid sequence: CASSETGHIKGEQYF.